This TCR beta chain emerged from a study of cytomegalovirus exposure and HLA in healthy donors. The study's findings and limits: Clonal expansion was found to be greater in HLA-associated TCR beta chains than in equally common others in a later analysis. Across donors, most TCRs were seen rarely, yet some public ones were widespread. In most subjects, TCR beta sequences reportedly gave accurate predictions of HLA-A and HLA-B alleles.

Trimming removed 3 bases at V and 4 bases at J, with 13 bases between. Germline CDR1 is LNHDA and CDR2 is SQIVND (reference sequence). The CDR3 runs 15 residues. Primers: 60 Vbeta forward and 13 Jbeta reverse. Using immunoSEQ multiplex PCR, the repertoire was profiled, and TCRdb retains in-frame clones only, with some absent. With approximately 110,000 clones in the sample, the ten largest clones hold roughly 2%. Details on this clone: Its target is unknown.

This TCR was recovered from a man in his forties in good health and CMV-seronegative. The V and J genes are TRBV19 and TRBJ1-5; D unclear. Specimen: PBMCs. Here the CDR3 reads CASSITKAANQPQHF. CDR3 sequence (DNA): TGTGCCAGTAGTATTACTAAGGCCGCTAATCAGCCCCAGCATTTT.